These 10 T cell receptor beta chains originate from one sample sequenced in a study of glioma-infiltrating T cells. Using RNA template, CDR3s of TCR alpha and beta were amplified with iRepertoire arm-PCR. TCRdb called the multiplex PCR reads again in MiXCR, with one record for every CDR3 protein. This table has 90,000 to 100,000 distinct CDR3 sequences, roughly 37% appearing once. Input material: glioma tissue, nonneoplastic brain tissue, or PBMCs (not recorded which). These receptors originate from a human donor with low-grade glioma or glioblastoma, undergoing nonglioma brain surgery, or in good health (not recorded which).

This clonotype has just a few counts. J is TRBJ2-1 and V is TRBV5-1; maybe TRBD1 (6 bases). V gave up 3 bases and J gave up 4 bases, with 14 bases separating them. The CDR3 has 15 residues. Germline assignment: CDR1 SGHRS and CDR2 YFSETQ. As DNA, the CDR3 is TGCGCCAGCAGCTATTCGGCAGGGGAATACAATGAGCAGTTCTTC. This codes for CASSYSAGEYNEQFF.

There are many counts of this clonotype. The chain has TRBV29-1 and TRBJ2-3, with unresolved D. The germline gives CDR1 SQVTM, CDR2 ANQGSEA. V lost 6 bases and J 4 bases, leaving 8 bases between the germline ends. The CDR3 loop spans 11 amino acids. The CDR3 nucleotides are TGCAGCGTCACTAACCCAGATACGCAGTATTTT. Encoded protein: CSVTNPDTQYF.

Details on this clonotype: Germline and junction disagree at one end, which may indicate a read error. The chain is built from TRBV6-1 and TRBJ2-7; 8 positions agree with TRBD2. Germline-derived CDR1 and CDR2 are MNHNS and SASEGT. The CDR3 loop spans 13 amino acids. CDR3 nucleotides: TGTGCCAGCAGACAGCGGGAGAGGGACGAACAGTGCTTC. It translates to CASRQRERDEQCF.

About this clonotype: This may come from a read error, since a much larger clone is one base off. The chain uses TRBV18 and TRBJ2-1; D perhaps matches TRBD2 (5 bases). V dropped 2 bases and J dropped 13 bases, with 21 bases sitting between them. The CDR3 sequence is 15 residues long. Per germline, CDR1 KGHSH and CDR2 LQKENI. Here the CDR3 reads CASSPNRGFQETQFF. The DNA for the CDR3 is TGTGCCAGCTCACCAAATCGGGGATTCCAAGAGACCCAGTTCTTC.

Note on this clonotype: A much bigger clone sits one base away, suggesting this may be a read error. CDR3 DNA sequence: TGTGCCAGCAGCCCATCGGCACTAGCGGGAGTCGGGGGGGAGACCCAGTACTTC. Translating it yields CASSPSALAGVGGETQYF. V gene TRBV4-2 combines with J gene TRBJ2-5; 11 nucleotides align to TRBD2. CDR3 length equals 18 residues. The trim removed 4 bases at V and 5 bases at J, leaving 15 bases unmatched. Germline V CDR1 and CDR2: LGHNA, YNFKEQ.

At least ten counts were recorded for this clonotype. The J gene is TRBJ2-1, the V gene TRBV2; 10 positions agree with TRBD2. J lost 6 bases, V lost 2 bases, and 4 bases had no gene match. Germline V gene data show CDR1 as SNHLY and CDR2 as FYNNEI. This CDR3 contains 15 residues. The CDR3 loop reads CASSELAGVPNEQFF. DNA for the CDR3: TGTGCCAGCAGTGAACTAGCGGGAGTACCCAATGAGCAGTTCTTC.

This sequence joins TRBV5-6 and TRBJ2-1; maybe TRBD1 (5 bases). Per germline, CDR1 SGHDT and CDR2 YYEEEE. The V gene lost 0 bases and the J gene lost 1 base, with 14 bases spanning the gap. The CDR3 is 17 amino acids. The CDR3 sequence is CASSLVQGIRSYNEQFF. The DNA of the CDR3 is TGTGCCAGCAGCTTGGTTCAGGGAATAAGATCCTACAATGAGCAGTTCTTC.

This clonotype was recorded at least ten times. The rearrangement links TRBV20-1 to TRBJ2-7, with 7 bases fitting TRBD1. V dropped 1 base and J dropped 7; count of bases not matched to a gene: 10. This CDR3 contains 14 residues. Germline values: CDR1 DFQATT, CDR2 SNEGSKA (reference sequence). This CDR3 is CSARGQGSHDEQYF. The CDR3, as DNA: TGCAGTGCTAGAGGACAGGGTTCCCACGATGAGCAGTACTTC.

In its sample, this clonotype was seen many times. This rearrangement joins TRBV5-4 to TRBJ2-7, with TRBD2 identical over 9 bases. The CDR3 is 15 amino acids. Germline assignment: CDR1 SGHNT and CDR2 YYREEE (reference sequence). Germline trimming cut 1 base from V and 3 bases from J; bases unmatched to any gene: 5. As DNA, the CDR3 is TGTGCCAGCAGCTTGCCCGGGACTAGCAGCTACGAGCAGTACTTC. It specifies CASSLPGTSSYEQYF.

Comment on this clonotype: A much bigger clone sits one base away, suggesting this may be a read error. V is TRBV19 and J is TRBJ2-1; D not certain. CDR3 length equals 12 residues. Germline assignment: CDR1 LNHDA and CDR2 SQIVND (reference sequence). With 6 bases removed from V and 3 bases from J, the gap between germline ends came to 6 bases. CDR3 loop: CASRARYNEQFF. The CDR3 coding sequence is TGTGCCAGTAGGGCGCGCTACAATGAGCAGTTCTTC.